This is a list of T cell receptor beta chains from one sample in a study of response to subunit inactivated influenza vaccine. One entry per CDR3 protein, called by TCRdb with MiXCR from the RT-PCR reads. In the table there are about 610,000 distinct CDR3 sequences, 14% of which are singletons. The material sequenced was PBMCs from blood, taken roughly 12 days after vaccination. These receptors all come from a man aged 45-60 years who received an inactivated influenza vaccine. Each CDR3 is given with its conserved first and last residue. The order of the fields is clone size, D gene, V gene, J gene, CDR3 protein, CDR3 DNA. A D gene is named only where the DNA matches it firmly. Not every row has a clone size; where given, it reads once, few, many or a size class.

many	TRBD1	TRBV2	TRBJ2-5	CASSGTVQETQYF	TGTGCCAGCTCAGGGACAGTTCAAGAGACCCAGTACTTC
few	TRBD2	TRBV10-2	TRBJ2-7	CASSHSGGAHEQYF	TGCGCCAGCAGTCATAGCGGGGGGGCCCACGAGCAGTACTTC
-	-	TRBV30	TRBJ1-6	CAWSTTRTNSPLHF	TGTGCCTGGAGTACAACACGAACGAATTCACCCCTCCACTTT
few	-	TRBV28	TRBJ2-7	CASNRQGGSEQYF	TGTGCCAGCAACCGACAGGGCGGGAGCGAGCAGTACTTC
few	-	TRBV4-1	TRBJ1-1	CASSQLGQNTEAFF	TGCGCCAGCAGCCAACTAGGTCAGAACACTGAAGCTTTCTTT
-	TRBD1	TRBV2	TRBJ1-5	CASSGTGTDANQPQHF	TGTGCCAGCAGCGGGACCGGGACAGATGCCAATCAGCCCCAGCATTTT
few	-	TRBV7-2	TRBJ2-5	CASSLAWGSQETQYF	TGTGCCAGCAGCTTAGCATGGGGCAGCCAAGAGACCCAGTACTTC
-	-	TRBV29-1	TRBJ2-5	CSVEGSGETQYF	TGCAGCGTTGAAGGGAGCGGCGAGACCCAGTACTTC
-	TRBD1	TRBV11-2	TRBJ2-7	CASSYGTEYEQYF	TGTGCCAGCAGCTACGGGACAGAATACGAGCAGTACTTC
-	-	TRBV28	TRBJ1-2	CASSFTATGRVNYGYTF	TGTGCCAGCAGTTTCACCGCGACGGGACGGGTGAACTATGGCTACACCTTC
-	TRBD2	TRBV14	TRBJ2-3	CASSQTLLAGVIDTQYF	TGTGCCAGCAGCCAGACCCTCCTAGCGGGAGTGATAGATACGCAGTATTTT
-	TRBD1	TRBV7-8	TRBJ2-1	CASSYDRGFYNEQFF	TGTGCCAGCAGCTACGACAGGGGATTTTACAATGAGCAGTTCTTC
few	-	TRBV7-2	TRBJ2-7	CASSLQARYEQYF	TGTGCCAGCAGCTTACAGGCAAGGTACGAGCAGTACTTC
few	-	TRBV20-1	TRBJ2-7	CSARDLVQGNTYEQYF	TGCAGTGCTAGAGATCTGGTCCAGGGGAATACCTACGAGCAGTACTTC
-	TRBD2	TRBV5-1	TRBJ2-1	CASSPATSGSVEQFF	TGCGCCAGCAGCCCGGCGACTAGCGGGAGTGTTGAGCAGTTCTTC
-	-	TRBV5-1	TRBJ2-1	CASSWGDPRYNEQFF	TGCGCCAGCAGCTGGGGGGACCCGCGCTACAATGAGCAGTTCTTC
-	TRBD1	TRBV6-2/TRBV6-3	TRBJ2-1	CASGTGGAQFF	TGTGCCAGCGGGACAGGGGGCGCCCAGTTCTTC
few	-	TRBV19	TRBJ2-1	CASSIGLNNEQFF	TGTGCCAGTAGTATAGGGCTGAACAATGAGCAGTTCTTC
-	TRBD2	TRBV18	TRBJ2-1	CASSPDGGSYNEQFF	TGTGCCAGCTCACCAGACGGGGGGTCCTACAATGAGCAGTTCTTC
few	-	TRBV12-2	TRBJ1-1	CASRLVGEEAFF	TGTGCAAGTCGCTTAGTTGGGGAAGAAGCTTTCTTT
-	TRBD2	TRBV7-9	TRBJ2-7	CASSPTSGRAYEQYF	TGTGCCAGCAGTCCTACTAGCGGGAGAGCCTACGAGCAGTACTTC
few	-	TRBV7-9	TRBJ1-2	CASSLGRQENGYTF	TGTGCCAGCAGCTTAGGACGCCAGGAGAATGGCTACACCTTC
-	-	TRBV7-8	TRBJ2-1	CASSLHFLVNEQFF	TGTGCCAGCAGCCTACATTTTCTCGTGAATGAGCAGTTCTTC
-	-	TRBV4-3	TRBJ1-1	CASSPRYFTEAFF	TGCGCCAGCAGCCCCAGATATTTCACTGAAGCTTTCTTT
-	TRBD2	TRBV11-1	TRBJ2-7	CASSLFLAGSYEQYF	TGTGCCAGCAGCTTATTCCTAGCGGGAAGCTACGAGCAGTACTTC
-	TRBD1	TRBV6-5	TRBJ2-6	CASSSTGGIAGANVLTF	TGTGCCAGCAGTTCCACAGGGGGCATCGCTGGGGCCAACGTCCTGACTTTC
-	TRBD1	TRBV5-4	TRBJ2-1	CASSYGTGLNNEQFF	TGTGCCAGCAGCTACGGGACAGGATTAAACAATGAGCAGTTCTTC
many	-	TRBV3-1	TRBJ2-5	CASSGGNLETQYF	TGTGCCAGCAGCGGAGGAAATCTAGAGACCCAGTACTTC
-	-	TRBV20-1	TRBJ2-3	CSASRRDLTDTQYF	TGCAGTGCTAGCCGACGGGACCTCACAGATACGCAGTATTTT
few	-	TRBV4-3	TRBJ2-7	CASSQELHWGTGAYEQYF	TGCGCCAGCAGCCAAGAACTACATTGGGGGACTGGAGCCTACGAGCAGTACTTC
-	-	TRBV2	TRBJ2-3	CASSEALGSDTQYF	TGTGCCAGCAGTGAAGCGCTGGGCTCAGATACGCAGTATTTT